One sample yielded the 32 T cell receptor beta chains listed below, sequenced in a study of blood T cells in healthy people across ages. The second PCR ran roughly 6 to 11 cycles with a sample-barcoded 5' primer and J-beta primers. One entry per CDR3 protein results from TCRdb running MiXCR on the 5' RACE reads. This table holds hundreds of thousands of distinct CDR3 sequences, just over 55% found once. The specimen sequenced was blood. Receptor source: a man between 35 and 55 years old in good health.

Here the CDR3 reads CASSQDGTGQASYNEQFF. CDR3 sequence (DNA): TGCGCCAGCAGCCAAGATGGAACGGGGCAGGCCTCCTACAATGAGCAGTTCTTC. This chain uses TRBV4-3 with TRBJ2-1; D tentatively reads TRBD1 or TRBD2 (5 bases each). CDR3 length equals 18 residues. The V end was cut by 0 bases, the J end by 0 bases, with 15 bases between. Germline assignment: CDR1 LGHNA and CDR2 YSLEER.

The V and J genes are TRBV2 and TRBJ2-4; tentatively, D is TRBD2 (7 bases). The end of the DNA aligns better with TRBJ2-5, so the J call may be wrong. From germline, CDR1 is SNHLY and CDR2 FYNNEI. The CDR3 length is 14 residues. The CDR3 coding sequence is TGTGCCAGCAGTGAGTCGGGGGGCAGAGAGACCCAGTACTTC. Encoded protein: CASSESGGRETQYF.

The rearrangement joins TRBV28 to TRBJ2-5; the match to TRBD1 covers 7 bases. The trim removed 6 bases at V and 1 base at J, leaving 8 bases unmatched. The CDR3 is made up of 15 amino acids. The germline V gene has CDR1 MDHEN and CDR2 SYDVKM. The DNA for the CDR3 is TGTGCCAGCAGATCCGGGACAGCAATCCAAGAGACCCAGTACTTC. Its translation is CASRSGTAIQETQYF.

This chain links TRBV24-1 with TRBJ2-5; D is uncertain. Deletions cut 5 bases from V and 0 bases from J, with 12 bases between. Germline loops: CDR1 KGHDR, CDR2 SFDVKD. CDR3 length equals 15 residues. The chain's CDR3 is CATSASRENQETQYF. The DNA of the CDR3 is TGTGCCACCAGTGCCAGTCGAGAGAACCAAGAGACCCAGTACTTC.

The V call is TRBV6-4, the J call TRBJ2-3; tentatively, D is TRBD1 (5 bases). V lost 3 bases, J lost 2 bases, and 18 bases lay in between. The CDR3 has 17 residues. Germline CDR1 reads MRHNA; CDR2 reads SNTAGT. CDR3 loop: CASSEIVGAYLTDTQYF. For the CDR3, the DNA is TGTGCCAGCAGTGAAATCGTTGGGGCATATCTCACAGATACGCAGTATTTT.

The chain links TRBV2 to TRBJ1-1; D unresolved. Per germline, CDR1 SNHLY and CDR2 FYNNEI. The CDR3 is made up of 13 amino acids. With 1 base removed from V and 4 bases from J, the gap between germline ends came to 7 bases. The CDR3 reads CASSEGWSTEAFF. Here the CDR3 DNA reads TGTGCCAGCAGTGAAGGGTGGAGCACTGAAGCTTTCTTT.

The rearrangement uses TRBV7-3 and TRBJ2-7; D tentatively fits TRBD1 or TRBD2 (5 bases each). The DNA end is more similar to TRBJ2-5, so the J call may be wrong. The CDR3 sequence is 13 residues long. Looked up from germline, CDR1 is SGHTA and CDR2 is FQGTGA. The CDR3 DNA is TGTGCCAGCAGCGAGGGGTTCCAAGAGACCCAGTACTTC. Its protein product is CASSEGFQETQYF.

This chain links TRBV9 with TRBJ1-2, with 8 bases matching TRBD1. The CDR3 consists of 16 residues. Germline trimming cut 2 bases from V and 5 bases from J; bases unmatched to any gene: 11. CDR1 is SGDLS and CDR2 is YYNGEE in the germline V gene. For the CDR3, the DNA is TGTGCCAGCAGCGTCCCCACCACAGGGGGTCGATATGGCTACACCTTC. The encoded protein is CASSVPTTGGRYGYTF.

The rearrangement uses TRBV6-5 and TRBJ2-2, with 8 bases aligning to TRBD2. This CDR3 spans 15 amino acids. Germline V lookup: CDR1 MNHEY, CDR2 SVGAGI. V was clipped by 5 bases and J by 6 bases; unmatched bases: 8. CDR3 loop: CASSPAGVPSGELFF. The CDR3 DNA is TGTGCCAGCAGTCCAGCGGGAGTGCCCTCCGGGGAGCTGTTTTTT.

V and J are TRBV15 and TRBJ2-2; D remains ambiguous. Germline V lookup: CDR1 LNHNV, CDR2 YYDKDF (reference sequence). CDR3 length: 14 amino acids. The V gene lost 2 bases and the J gene lost 3 bases, with 7 bases spanning the gap. CDR3 region: CATSRQDDTGELFF. The CDR3 bases are TGTGCCACCAGCAGACAGGATGACACCGGGGAGCTGTTTTTT.

The rearrangement uses TRBV10-3 and TRBJ2-3, with D perhaps being TRBD1 or TRBD2 (5 bases each). From germline, CDR1 is ENHRY and CDR2 SYGVKD. The V gene lost 9 bases and the J gene lost 0 bases, with 13 bases spanning the gap. The CDR3 has 14 amino acids. CDR3 amino acids: CAITGLPSTDTQYF. The DNA for the CDR3 is TGTGCCATTACGGGGCTCCCTAGCACAGATACGCAGTATTTT.

This chain joins TRBV11-1 and TRBJ2-1; 8 bases map to TRBD2. The V segment lost 3 bases and the J segment 5 bases; nucleotides outside the gene matches: 6. Germline assignment: CDR1 SGHAT and CDR2 FQDESV (reference sequence). The CDR3 has 15 amino acids. The CDR3 loop is CASSFDRGGHNEQFF. The CDR3 DNA is TGTGCCAGCAGCTTTGATCGGGGGGGTCACAATGAGCAGTTCTTC.

The CDR3 reads CSVEVPGDRISYEQYF. Here the CDR3 DNA reads TGCAGCGTTGAAGTTCCGGGGGACCGAATCTCCTACGAGCAGTACTTC. The chain recombines TRBV29-1 with TRBJ2-7, with D maybe TRBD2 (6 bases). Germline lookup yields CDR1 SQVTM and CDR2 ANQGSEA. The ends were cut back, 1 base at V and 0 bases at J, with 16 bases in the middle. The CDR3 extends over 16 amino acids.

J is TRBJ2-3 and V is TRBV27; 10 bases are a match to TRBD2. This CDR3 has 17 residues. The germline V gene has CDR1 MNHEY and CDR2 SMNVEV (reference sequence). V was pared by 7 bases and J by 3 bases, with 13 bases of the junction left unmatched. The CDR3 protein is CASTSFSLAGVTDTQYF. For the CDR3, the DNA is TGTGCCAGCACGAGTTTCTCCCTAGCGGGAGTTACAGATACGCAGTATTTT.

This chain joins TRBV11-2 and TRBJ1-2; the D is unclear. From germline, CDR1 is SGHAT and CDR2 FQNNGV. Trimming removed 1 base at V and 6 bases at J, with 12 bases between. This CDR3 spans 14 amino acids. The CDR3 loop is CASSLGLQTDGYTF. The CDR3 nucleotides are TGTGCCAGCAGCTTAGGGCTGCAGACGGATGGCTACACCTTC.

The V and J genes are TRBV6-2 or TRBV6-3 and TRBJ2-5; the match to TRBD2 covers 13 bases. V trimming: 6 bases; J trimming: 2 bases; junction bases outside the gene matches: 6. This CDR3 is 16 amino acids long. Germline loops: CDR1 MNHEY, CDR2 SVGEGT. The CDR3 region has the DNA TGTGCCAGCAGAAGACTAGCGGGAGGTCGACAAGAGACCCAGTACTTC. It specifies CASRRLAGGRQETQYF.

This clonotype was seen a few times. This rearrangement joins TRBV9 to TRBJ2-5; the match to TRBD2 covers 11 bases. The CDR3 runs to 16 residues. J gave up 1 base and V 0 bases, and 2 bases lay outside the gene matches. Per germline, CDR1 SGDLS and CDR2 YYNGEE. The CDR3 here is CASSVGLAGIQETQYF. The CDR3 region has the DNA TGTGCCAGCAGCGTAGGACTAGCGGGGATCCAAGAGACCCAGTACTTC.

This clonotype was detected many times. The chain employs TRBV28 and TRBJ2-6; TRBD2 is a possible D gene (6 bases). Germline lookup yields CDR1 MDHEN and CDR2 SYDVKM. Trimming removed 7 bases from V and 4 bases from J, with 17 bases in between. The CDR3 has 16 residues. DNA of the CDR3: TGTGCCAGCATGCGGGGAGTAGTCTCAGGGGCCAACGTCCTGACTTTC. Translating it yields CASMRGVVSGANVLTF.

This rearrangement joins TRBV7-9 to TRBJ1-4; D is ambiguous. V lost 1 base and J 8 bases, leaving 17 bases between the germline ends. This CDR3 is 16 amino acids long. Germline assignment: CDR1 SEHNR and CDR2 FQNEAQ (reference sequence). Written as DNA, the CDR3 is TGTGCCAGCAGCTTAGGTGATGTCGAGGCTTGGGAAAAACTGTTTTTT. Residues: CASSLGDVEAWEKLFF.

This clonotype was detected a few times. The rearrangement links TRBV20-1 to TRBJ2-7; the match to TRBD1 covers 10 bases. This CDR3 region has 14 residues. In germline, CDR1 is DFQATT, CDR2 SNEGSKA (reference sequence). Trimming cost V 3 bases and J 6 bases; bases outside gene matches: 8. The CDR3 spells CSARKGQGPPEQYF. CDR3 sequence (DNA): TGCAGTGCTAGGAAGGGACAGGGGCCCCCCGAGCAGTACTTC.

Comments on this clonotype: A read error may produce the germline difference seen at one junction end. J is TRBJ1-5 and V is TRBV6-5; 7 bases align to TRBD1. Germline lookup yields CDR1 MNHEY and CDR2 SVGAGI. The length of the CDR3 is 15 residues. The DNA of the CDR3 is TGTGCCGGCAGTTCACAGGGGTGGAACAATCAGCCCCAGCATTTT. This translates into CAGSSQGWNNQPQHF.

The J gene is TRBJ1-2, the V gene TRBV29-1; maybe TRBD1 (6 bases). V was trimmed by 7 bases and J by 1 base, leaving 13 bases between them. CDR1 SQVTM and CDR2 ANQGSEA come from the germline V gene. This CDR3 contains 13 residues. The CDR3: CSAIQGSNYGYTF. The CDR3 bases are TGCAGCGCTATACAGGGCAGTAACTATGGCTACACCTTC.

This clonotype has a handful of counts. This chain links TRBV7-2 with TRBJ2-3; D is uncertain. The V and J ends lost 3 bases and 0 bases respectively, with 7 bases between them. In germline, CDR1 is SGHTA, CDR2 FQGNSA. The CDR3 runs to 14 residues. The CDR3 DNA reads TGTGCCAGCAGCTTTGGCTTGAGCACAGATACGCAGTATTTT. Residues: CASSFGLSTDTQYF.

The chain carries TRBV7-3 and TRBJ2-3; TRBD1 matches 10 bases. The V and J ends lost 2 bases and 3 bases, in that order; junction bases with no gene match: 5. CDR3 length: 16 residues. CDR1 SGHTA and CDR2 FQGTGA come from the germline V gene. CDR3 sequence reads: CASSLVPGQGTDTQYF. CDR3 DNA: TGTGCCAGCAGCTTAGTCCCGGGACAGGGGACAGATACGCAGTATTTT.

The gene calls are TRBV13 and TRBJ1-2; D gene ambiguous. Trimming removed 1 base from V and 5 bases from J, with 11 bases in between. CDR1 is PRHDT and CDR2 is FYEKMQ in the germline V gene (reference sequence). CDR3 length: 14 residues. The CDR3 reads CASSLVGLGYGYTF. As DNA, the CDR3 is TGTGCCAGCAGCTTAGTCGGTTTGGGGTATGGCTACACCTTC.

This clonotype has only a few counts. The chain couples TRBV20-1 to TRBJ2-3; 11 bases line up with TRBD2. The CDR3 spans 17 residues. The ends lost 5 bases at V and 0 bases at J; junction bases unmatched: 10. Per the germline V gene, CDR1 is DFQATT and CDR2 is SNEGSKA (reference sequence). CDR3 protein: CSAPQIWTSGSTDTQYF. The CDR3, as DNA: TGCAGTGCTCCGCAAATTTGGACTAGCGGGAGCACAGATACGCAGTATTTT.

This clonotype turned up a few times. The rearrangement uses TRBV7-8 and TRBJ1-2, with D perhaps TRBD1 (5 bases). Trimming left V 7 bases short and J 0 bases short, with 15 bases between. Germline V gene lookup returns CDR1 SGHVS and CDR2 FQNEAQ. CDR3 size: 15 residues. The CDR3 coding sequence is TGTGCCAGCATGGCAGGGCTTCCGACTAACTATGGCTACACCTTC. Residues: CASMAGLPTNYGYTF.

This chain joins TRBV4-2 and TRBJ2-1; possible D gene TRBD1, 6 bases. Germline loops: CDR1 LGHNA, CDR2 YNFKEQ. V dropped 1 base and J dropped 7 bases, with 14 bases sitting between them. The CDR3 contains 15 residues. CDR3 loop: CASSQGYRVGNEQFF. The CDR3 nucleotides read TGTGCCAGCAGCCAAGGTTACAGGGTTGGTAATGAGCAGTTCTTC.

J is TRBJ2-7 and V is TRBV7-2, with 7 bases lining up with TRBD1. The CDR3 is 16 residues long. V lost 4 bases to trimming and J lost 2 bases; unmatched junction nucleotides: 11. Per germline, CDR1 SGHTA and CDR2 FQGNSA. The CDR3 DNA reads TGTGCCAGCAGCTCCGGTTGGGACAGCCCTCCCTACGAGCAGTACTTC. This codes for CASSSGWDSPPYEQYF.

V is TRBV5-1 and J is TRBJ2-3; TRBD2 is a possible D gene (6 bases). Germline CDR1 and CDR2: SGHRS and YFSETQ. Trimming took off 1 base at V and 6 bases at J, with 9 bases between the two ends. This CDR3 has 13 amino acids. The CDR3 DNA reads as TGCGCCAGCAGCTTGATGCTAGCGGATACGCAGTATTTT. It translates to CASSLMLADTQYF.

This clonotype has more than one count but fewer than ten. The chain couples TRBV12-3 or TRBV12-4 to TRBJ2-4; 7 nucleotides align to TRBD1. This CDR3 is built from 17 residues. Germline trimming cut 6 bases from V and 1 base from J; bases unmatched to any gene: 12. CDR3 sequence (DNA): TGTGCCAGCAGCCTAAGGCTGTTGGACAGGGCCAAAAACATTCAGTACTTC. Its translation is CASSLRLLDRAKNIQYF.

The J gene is TRBJ2-5, the V gene TRBV20-1, with 7 bases aligning to TRBD1. The end of the DNA aligns better with TRBJ2-7, so the J call may be wrong. The length of the CDR3 is 15 residues. Germline CDR1 and CDR2: DFQATT and SNEGSKA (reference sequence). The CDR3 DNA reads as TGCAGTGCTAGAACAGCCGGACAGGCTCACTACGAGCAGTACTTC. Translating gives CSARTAGQAHYEQYF.